The rows below give T cell receptor beta chains drawn from one sample of a study of neoadjuvant anti-PD-1 for oral cavity cancer. Using immunoSEQ multiplex PCR, the repertoire was profiled, and TCRdb retains in-frame clones only, with some absent. The repertoire has around 13,000 clones, 70% to 80% of them found once; the top ten carry 2% to 2.5%. This specimen was PBMCs, taken before nivolumab (anti-PD-1) treatment. These receptors all come from a person aged 35-79 years with oral cavity squamous cell carcinoma. CDR3s include the opening cysteine and the closing phenylalanine or tryptophan. Fields, in order: CDR3 protein, CDR3 DNA, CDR3 length, J gene, D gene, clone size, V gene. D genes are given only for firm matches. Clone size is given for some rows only: seen once, a few or many times, or a class if the clone is expanded.

cdr3_aa: CASSQDPVGSNRNEQFF
cdr3_nt: TGCGCCAGCAGCCAAGATCCGGTCGGGAGTAATAGAAATGAGCAGTTCTTC
cdr3_length: 17
j_call: TRBJ2-1
d_call: NA
clone_size: NA
v_call: TRBV4-1

cdr3_aa: CASSSGTYEQYF
cdr3_nt: TGTGCCAGCAGTAGCGGAACCTACGAGCAGTACTTC
cdr3_length: 12
j_call: TRBJ2-7
d_call: NA
clone_size: NA
v_call: TRBV28

cdr3_aa: CASSSEGALTEAFF
cdr3_nt: TGTGCCAGCAGCTCTGAGGGGGCGCTCACTGAAGCTTTCTTT
cdr3_length: 14
j_call: TRBJ1-1
d_call: TRBD1
clone_size: NA
v_call: TRBV7-8

cdr3_aa: CAISESGRGTDTQYF
cdr3_nt: TGTGCCATCAGTGAGTCCGGCAGGGGAACAGATACGCAGTATTTT
cdr3_length: 15
j_call: TRBJ2-3
d_call: NA
clone_size: NA
v_call: TRBV10-3

cdr3_aa: CASSPEIALTQETQYF
cdr3_nt: TGTGCCAGCAGCCCAGAAATAGCGCTCACCCAAGAGACCCAGTACTTC
cdr3_length: 16
j_call: TRBJ2-5
d_call: NA
clone_size: NA
v_call: TRBV14

cdr3_aa: CASSQLAKAGELFF
cdr3_nt: TGTGCCAGCAGCCAACTAGCGAAGGCCGGGGAGCTGTTTTTT
cdr3_length: 14
j_call: TRBJ2-2
d_call: NA
clone_size: NA
v_call: TRBV14

cdr3_aa: CASSFPYRGDAFF
cdr3_nt: TGTGCCAGCAGTTTTCCGTACAGGGGGGACGCTTTCTTT
cdr3_length: 13
j_call: TRBJ1-1
d_call: TRBD1
clone_size: few
v_call: TRBV28

cdr3_aa: CASGTSGRGDTQYF
cdr3_nt: TGTGCCAGCGGGACTAGCGGGAGAGGAGATACGCAGTATTTT
cdr3_length: 14
j_call: TRBJ2-3
d_call: TRBD2
clone_size: few
v_call: TRBV6-1

cdr3_aa: CASSESTSGIPYEQYF
cdr3_nt: TGTGCCAGCAGTGAATCCACTAGCGGGATTCCCTACGAGCAGTACTTC
cdr3_length: 16
j_call: TRBJ2-7
d_call: TRBD2
clone_size: NA
v_call: TRBV6-1

cdr3_aa: CASIRLAGGTGELFF
cdr3_nt: TGTGCCAGCATCCGACTAGCGGGAGGAACCGGGGAGCTGTTTTTT
cdr3_length: 15
j_call: TRBJ2-2
d_call: TRBD2
clone_size: NA
v_call: TRBV6-5

cdr3_aa: CASNPTGTNTGELFF
cdr3_nt: TGTGCCAGTAACCCTACGGGGACGAACACCGGGGAGCTGTTTTTT
cdr3_length: 15
j_call: TRBJ2-2
d_call: NA
clone_size: NA
v_call: TRBV19

cdr3_aa: CASSESGNEQYF
cdr3_nt: TGTGCCAGCAGTGAATCGGGAAACGAGCAGTACTTC
cdr3_length: 12
j_call: TRBJ2-7
d_call: NA
clone_size: few
v_call: TRBV6-1

cdr3_aa: CASSSGQGAVAQYF
cdr3_nt: TGCGCCAGCAGCTCGGGACAGGGCGCGGTGGCCCAGTACTTC
cdr3_length: 14
j_call: TRBJ2-5
d_call: TRBD1
clone_size: NA
v_call: TRBV5-1

cdr3_aa: CASSSFKGAREKLFF
cdr3_nt: TGTGCCAGCAGTTCATTCAAGGGGGCAAGGGAAAAACTGTTTTTT
cdr3_length: 15
j_call: TRBJ1-4
d_call: TRBD1
clone_size: NA
v_call: TRBV27

cdr3_aa: CASSLDLRGQFSYEQYF
cdr3_nt: TGTGCCAGCAGCTTAGATCTAAGGGGGCAGTTCTCCTACGAGCAGTACTTC
cdr3_length: 17
j_call: TRBJ2-7
d_call: TRBD1
clone_size: NA
v_call: TRBV11-2

cdr3_aa: CASSERVDLTSYTF
cdr3_nt: TGTGCCAGCAGTGAAAGGGTGGACCTGACGAGCTACACCTTC
cdr3_length: 14
j_call: TRBJ1-2
d_call: NA
clone_size: few
v_call: TRBV25-1

cdr3_aa: CASSGQPYGYTF
cdr3_nt: TGTGCCAGCAGCGGACAGCCTTATGGCTACACCTTC
cdr3_length: 12
j_call: TRBJ1-2
d_call: NA
clone_size: few
v_call: TRBV7-2

cdr3_aa: CASSLDGEGSGELFF
cdr3_nt: TGCGCCAGCAGCTTGGACGGGGAAGGATCCGGGGAGCTGTTTTTT
cdr3_length: 15
j_call: TRBJ2-2
d_call: NA
clone_size: NA
v_call: TRBV5-1

cdr3_aa: CASADLYEQYF
cdr3_nt: TGTGCCAGCGCTGACCTCTACGAGCAGTACTTC
cdr3_length: 11
j_call: TRBJ2-7
d_call: NA
clone_size: NA
v_call: TRBV7-2

cdr3_aa: CASSAQANTEAFF
cdr3_nt: TGCGCCAGCAGTGCCCAGGCGAACACTGAAGCTTTCTTT
cdr3_length: 13
j_call: TRBJ1-1
d_call: NA
clone_size: NA
v_call: TRBV10-1

cdr3_aa: CASSLSLAGGLVKNIQYF
cdr3_nt: TGTGCCAGCAGTTTATCCCTAGCGGGGGGGCTTGTCAAAAACATTCAGTACTTC
cdr3_length: 18
j_call: TRBJ2-4
d_call: TRBD2
clone_size: NA
v_call: TRBV27

cdr3_aa: CASSESGTGAGELFF
cdr3_nt: TGTGCCAGCAGTGAATCCGGGACAGGGGCCGGGGAGCTGTTTTTT
cdr3_length: 15
j_call: TRBJ2-2
d_call: TRBD1
clone_size: NA
v_call: TRBV25-1

cdr3_aa: CASSQSGRDGNEQFF
cdr3_nt: TGTGCCAGCAGCCAAAGCGGGCGGGATGGGAATGAGCAGTTCTTC
cdr3_length: 15
j_call: TRBJ2-1
d_call: NA
clone_size: NA
v_call: TRBV9

cdr3_aa: CASSLSGSGNTIYF
cdr3_nt: TGTGCCAGCAGTTTATCGGGATCGGGAAACACCATATATTTT
cdr3_length: 14
j_call: TRBJ1-3
d_call: NA
clone_size: NA
v_call: TRBV27

cdr3_aa: CASSALAVTQYF
cdr3_nt: TGTGCCAGCAGTGCCTTAGCGGTAACGCAGTATTTT
cdr3_length: 12
j_call: TRBJ2-3
d_call: NA
clone_size: NA
v_call: TRBV6-1

cdr3_aa: CASSARRDTEAFF
cdr3_nt: TGTGCCAGCAGCGCCCGCCGTGACACTGAAGCTTTCTTT
cdr3_length: 13
j_call: TRBJ1-1
d_call: NA
clone_size: NA
v_call: TRBV7-9

cdr3_aa: CASSLRTGGFHGYTF
cdr3_nt: TGTGCCAGCAGTCTACGGACAGGGGGCTTTCATGGCTACACCTTC
cdr3_length: 15
j_call: TRBJ1-2
d_call: TRBD1
clone_size: few
v_call: TRBV27

cdr3_aa: CASSSRKSGTYNEQFF
cdr3_nt: TGTGCCAGCAGCTCCCGGAAGTCGGGGACCTACAATGAGCAGTTCTTC
cdr3_length: 16
j_call: TRBJ2-1
d_call: NA
clone_size: NA
v_call: TRBV7-2

cdr3_aa: CASSLDRAQRLFF
cdr3_nt: TGCGCCAGCAGCTTGGACAGGGCCCAAAGACTGTTTTTT
cdr3_length: 13
j_call: TRBJ1-4
d_call: NA
clone_size: NA
v_call: TRBV5-1

cdr3_aa: CASSFWTGMNTEAFF
cdr3_nt: TGTGCCAGCAGCTTTTGGACGGGCATGAACACTGAAGCTTTCTTT
cdr3_length: 15
j_call: TRBJ1-1
d_call: NA
clone_size: NA
v_call: TRBV5-4

cdr3_aa: CSAASYGYTF
cdr3_nt: TGCAGCGCTGCCAGTTATGGCTACACCTTC
cdr3_length: 10
j_call: TRBJ1-2
d_call: NA
clone_size: NA
v_call: TRBV29-1

cdr3_aa: CASSLKSRTATDTQYF
cdr3_nt: TGTGCCAGCAGCTTAAAAAGTCGGACTGCCACAGATACGCAGTATTTT
cdr3_length: 16
j_call: TRBJ2-3
d_call: NA
clone_size: NA
v_call: TRBV11-1

cdr3_aa: CASSLGGRDLETQYF
cdr3_nt: TGTGCCAGCAGTTTGGGGGGGCGCGATCTCGAGACCCAGTACTTC
cdr3_length: 15
j_call: TRBJ2-5
d_call: NA
clone_size: NA
v_call: TRBV28

cdr3_aa: CASSLGPGGHTF
cdr3_nt: TGTGCCAGCAGCTTAGGCCCAGGGGGCCACACCTTC
cdr3_length: 12
j_call: TRBJ1-2
d_call: TRBD1
clone_size: NA
v_call: TRBV7-3

cdr3_aa: CASSQGGAGGYEQFF
cdr3_nt: TGCGCCAGCAGCCAGGGGGGAGCGGGAGGGTATGAGCAGTTCTTC
cdr3_length: 15
j_call: TRBJ2-1
d_call: TRBD2
clone_size: NA
v_call: TRBV4-1

cdr3_aa: CASSLGDRAANEKLFF
cdr3_nt: TGTGCCAGCAGCTTAGGGGACAGGGCGGCTAATGAAAAACTGTTTTTT
cdr3_length: 16
j_call: TRBJ1-4
d_call: TRBD1
clone_size: NA
v_call: TRBV7-9

cdr3_aa: CASSPPISRGNTEAFF
cdr3_nt: TGTGCCAGCTCACCACCGATCTCCAGGGGGAACACTGAAGCTTTCTTT
cdr3_length: 16
j_call: TRBJ1-1
d_call: NA
clone_size: few
v_call: TRBV18

cdr3_aa: CAITSQYNQPQHF
cdr3_nt: TGTGCCATCACCAGCCAGTACAATCAGCCCCAGCATTTT
cdr3_length: 13
j_call: TRBJ1-5
d_call: NA
clone_size: NA
v_call: TRBV10-3

cdr3_aa: CASSSGLAGSNEQFF
cdr3_nt: TGTGCCAGCAGCTCGGGACTAGCGGGGTCCAATGAGCAGTTCTTC
cdr3_length: 15
j_call: TRBJ2-1
d_call: TRBD2
clone_size: NA
v_call: TRBV5-4

cdr3_aa: CASSLGLTGQGAKVRETQYF
cdr3_nt: TGCGCCAGCAGCTTGGGATTAACGGGACAGGGGGCTAAGGTTAGAGAGACCCAGTACTTC
cdr3_length: 20
j_call: TRBJ2-5
d_call: TRBD1
clone_size: NA
v_call: TRBV5-1

cdr3_aa: CASSQDRGATEAFF
cdr3_nt: TGCGCCAGCAGCCAAGATCGGGGGGCTACTGAAGCTTTCTTT
cdr3_length: 14
j_call: TRBJ1-1
d_call: NA
clone_size: NA
v_call: TRBV4-1

cdr3_aa: CASSVRAVLNEQFF
cdr3_nt: TGTGCCAGCAGCGTAAGAGCGGTTCTAAATGAGCAGTTCTTC
cdr3_length: 14
j_call: TRBJ2-1
d_call: NA
clone_size: NA
v_call: TRBV9

cdr3_aa: CASSLGQGLNTEAFF
cdr3_nt: TGCGCCAGCAGTTTGGGCCAGGGCTTGAACACTGAAGCTTTCTTT
cdr3_length: 15
j_call: TRBJ1-1
d_call: NA
clone_size: NA
v_call: TRBV5-1

cdr3_aa: CASSSLTSGSNEQFF
cdr3_nt: TGTGCCAGCAGCTCACTTACTAGCGGGAGCAATGAGCAGTTCTTC
cdr3_length: 15
j_call: TRBJ2-1
d_call: TRBD2
clone_size: NA
v_call: TRBV11-2

cdr3_aa: CASSRGLAGRQETQYF
cdr3_nt: TGTGCCAGCAGCCGCGGACTAGCGGGTCGCCAAGAGACCCAGTACTTC
cdr3_length: 16
j_call: TRBJ2-5
d_call: TRBD2
clone_size: NA
v_call: TRBV6-6

cdr3_aa: CASMGDLPFGNQPQHF
cdr3_nt: TGTGCCAGTATGGGGGACCTTCCATTTGGCAATCAGCCCCAGCATTTT
cdr3_length: 16
j_call: TRBJ1-5
d_call: NA
clone_size: NA
v_call: TRBV19

cdr3_aa: CAIVLEETQYF
cdr3_nt: TGTGCCATCGTGCTGGAAGAGACCCAGTACTTC
cdr3_length: 11
j_call: TRBJ2-5
d_call: NA
clone_size: once
v_call: TRBV2

cdr3_aa: CASSLVKNIQYF
cdr3_nt: TGTGCCAGCAGTTTAGTGAAAAACATTCAGTACTTC
cdr3_length: 12
j_call: TRBJ2-4
d_call: NA
clone_size: NA
v_call: TRBV28

cdr3_aa: CASSVHRNSYEQYF
cdr3_nt: TGTGCCAGCAGCGTGCACAGGAATTCGTACGAGCAGTACTTC
cdr3_length: 14
j_call: TRBJ2-7
d_call: NA
clone_size: NA
v_call: TRBV9

cdr3_aa: CASSRSGRGETQYF
cdr3_nt: TGTGCCAGCAGTCGTAGCGGGAGAGGGGAGACCCAGTACTTC
cdr3_length: 14
j_call: TRBJ2-5
d_call: TRBD2
clone_size: NA
v_call: TRBV7-3

cdr3_aa: CASSARSGGSNYGYTF
cdr3_nt: TGTGCCAGCAGTGCGCGGTCAGGGGGCTCGAACTATGGCTACACCTTC
cdr3_length: 16
j_call: TRBJ1-2
d_call: TRBD1
clone_size: NA
v_call: TRBV6-1

cdr3_aa: CASSPEGRPNTEAFF
cdr3_nt: TGTGCCAGCAGCCCGGAGGGTAGGCCGAACACTGAAGCTTTCTTT
cdr3_length: 15
j_call: TRBJ1-1
d_call: NA
clone_size: NA
v_call: TRBV5-5

cdr3_aa: CASSIPSGGAYNEQFF
cdr3_nt: TGTGCCAGCAGCATTCCTAGCGGGGGGGCTTACAATGAGCAGTTCTTC
cdr3_length: 16
j_call: TRBJ2-1
d_call: TRBD2
clone_size: few
v_call: TRBV5-5

cdr3_aa: CASSSTANYGYTF
cdr3_nt: TGTGCCAGCAGCTCGACCGCTAACTATGGCTACACCTTC
cdr3_length: 13
j_call: TRBJ1-2
d_call: NA
clone_size: NA
v_call: TRBV7-9

cdr3_aa: CASSLVDLRNYGYTF
cdr3_nt: TGTGCCAGCAGCTTGGTGGACTTAAGGAACTATGGCTACACCTTC
cdr3_length: 15
j_call: TRBJ1-2
d_call: NA
clone_size: NA
v_call: TRBV5-4